Below are 25 T cell receptor beta chains sequenced from a single sample in a study of blood T cell repertoires in COVID-19. Profiling relied on immunoSEQ multiplex PCR, and the TCRdb table lists in-frame clones only, not all of them. This sample has under 300,000 clones, with roughly 80% found just once. Source material: PBMCs or T cells enriched from blood (not recorded which). These receptors all stem from a man aged 45 to 65 who had recovered from COVID-19.

The chain links TRBV28 to TRBJ2-2; 7 positions agree with TRBD1. Germline V gene lookup returns CDR1 MDHEN and CDR2 SYDVKM. V lost 5 bases, J lost 4 bases, and 7 bases stayed unmatched. The CDR3 runs 15 residues. The CDR3 reads CASSIPRGSTGELFF. The CDR3 nucleotides read TGTGCCAGCAGTATCCCCAGGGGGAGCACCGGGGAGCTGTTTTTT. Full variable domain (missing parts from reference TRBV28 and TRBJ2-2): DVKVTQSSRYLVKRTGEKVFLECVQDMDHENMFWYRQDPGLGLRLIYFSYDVKMKEKGDIPEGYSVSREKKERFSLILESASTNQTSMYLCASSIPRGSTGELFFGEGSRLTVL.

This clone has only a few counts. The chain uses TRBV3-1 (or the pseudogene TRBV3-2) and TRBJ2-7; a weak D match, TRBD2 (6 bases). The germline V and J ends were trimmed by 3 bases and 5 bases, with 17 bases remaining between them. The CDR3 loop spans 15 amino acids. Germline V gene lookup returns CDR1 LGHDT and CDR2 YNNKEL (reference sequence). The CDR3 region is CASSQVGLDLNEQYF. Here the CDR3 DNA reads TGTGCCAGCAGCCAGGTGGGACTGGACCTGAACGAGCAGTACTTC.

The rearrangement joins TRBV28 to TRBJ2-7, with TRBD2 matching over 8 bases. Germline assignment: CDR1 MDHEN and CDR2 SYDVKM. Trimming took 5 bases from V and 0 from J; bases not matched to a gene: 21. The CDR3 contains 20 residues. Written as DNA, the CDR3 is TGTGCCAGCAGTCCTCGGACAGCGAAGGTTGGAGGGACTAGCTCCTACGAGCAGTACTTC. It encodes CASSPRTAKVGGTSSYEQYF.

Only a few counts were recorded for this clone. The chain carries TRBV7-3 and TRBJ1-3, with D uncertain. Per germline, CDR1 SGHTA and CDR2 FQGTGA. The V and J ends lost 5 bases and 2 bases respectively, with 13 bases between them. The CDR3 totals 15 residues. The CDR3 loop is CASSPPFPPGNTIYF. In DNA, the CDR3 is TGTGCCAGCAGCCCTCCCTTCCCCCCTGGAAACACCATATATTTT.

The J gene is TRBJ1-5, the V gene TRBV25-1; D might be TRBD1 (5 bases). Germline loops: CDR1 MGHDK, CDR2 SYGVNS. Trimming took off 2 bases at V and 1 base at J, with 6 bases between the two ends. The CDR3 extends over 14 amino acids. CDR3 DNA: TGTGCCAGCAGTGAAGGGGGGAGCAATCAGCCCCAGCATTTT. Its translation is CASSEGGSNQPQHF. The full variable domain, completed using reference TRBV25-1 and TRBJ1-5, is EADIYQTPRYLVIGTGKKITLECSQTMGHDKMYWYQQDPGMELHLIHYSYGVNSTEKGDLSSESTVSRIRTEHFPLTLESARPSHTSQYLCASSEGGSNQPQHFGDGTRLSIL.

This chain joins TRBV5-1 and TRBJ2-7; TRBD1 matches 8 bases. V shed 4 bases and J 1 base; nucleotides not matched to a gene: 4. Germline V gene lookup returns CDR1 SGHRS and CDR2 YFSETQ. The CDR3 is 14 amino acids. CDR3 coding DNA: TGCGCCAGCAGCGGGGACAGGTTGTCCTACGAGCAGTACTTC. As protein: CASSGDRLSYEQYF.

The chain has TRBV5-6 and TRBJ2-6; perhaps TRBD2 as D (6 bases). Germline values: CDR1 SGHDT, CDR2 YYEEEE. The CDR3 totals 16 residues. Trimming left V 7 bases short and J 2 bases short, with 16 bases between. CDR3: CASRGARTTGANVLTF. CDR3 nucleotides: TGTGCCAGCCGCGGGGCAAGAACGACTGGGGCCAACGTCCTGACTTTC. Full variable domain (missing parts from reference TRBV5-6 and TRBJ2-6): DAGVTQSPTHLIKTRGQQVTLRCSPKSGHDTVSWYQQALGQGPQFIFQYYEEEERQRGNFPDRFSGHQFPNYSSELNVNALLLGDSALYLCASRGARTTGANVLTFGAGSRLTVL.

The CDR3 sequence: CASKRSGPANGDEQFF. The CDR3, as DNA: TGTGCCAGCAAAAGGAGCGGGCCTGCAAATGGCGATGAGCAGTTCTTC. The chain carries TRBV6-8 and TRBJ2-1, with a possible D match to TRBD2 (6 bases). V shed 7 bases and J shed 8 bases, with 24 bases lying between them. In germline, CDR1 is MNHGY, CDR2 SAAAGT. There are 16 residues in the CDR3.

J is TRBJ2-7 and V is TRBV28; D perhaps matches TRBD2 (7 bases). The CDR3 sequence is 14 residues long. CDR1 is MDHEN, CDR2 SYDVKM, per germline. V lost 6 bases and J lost 6, with 18 bases in between. The CDR3 DNA reads as TGTGCCAGCAGCCTAGCGGACAGTTTCGGCGAGCAGTACTTC. This translates into CASSLADSFGEQYF.

The chain uses TRBV2 and TRBJ1-1; 10 positions agree with TRBD1. Germline CDR1 and CDR2: SNHLY and FYNNEI. V trimming: 5 bases; J trimming: 4 bases; junction bases outside the gene matches: 7. The CDR3 runs 15 residues. Here the CDR3 reads CASSSRTGGSTEAFF. As DNA, the CDR3 is TGTGCCAGCAGTTCCCGGACAGGGGGAAGCACTGAAGCTTTCTTT.

This rearrangement joins TRBV4-1 to TRBJ1-1, with unresolved D. CDR1 is MGHRA and CDR2 is YSYEKL in the germline V gene. The CDR3 is 14 amino acids. Trimming stripped 5 bases from V and 7 bases from J, with 17 bases between. CDR3 nucleotide sequence: TGCGCCAGCAGCACCTCCGGGGAGCATGGTGAAGCTTTCTTT. Protein sequence: CASSTSGEHGEAFF.

The J gene is TRBJ1-1, the V gene TRBV7-2; tentative D call: TRBD1 (5 bases). The germline CDR1 and CDR2 sequences are SGHTA and FQGNSA. Trimming removed 5 bases at V and 2 bases at J, with 15 bases between. This CDR3 is 15 amino acids long. In nucleotides, the CDR3 is TGTGCCAGCAGCACGAACTGGGGCGTTAACACTGAAGCTTTCTTT. The encoded protein is CASSTNWGVNTEAFF. Combining the CDR3 with reference TRBV7-2 and TRBJ1-1 gives the whole variable domain GAGVSQSPSNKVTEKGKDVELRCDPISGHTALYWYRQSLGQGLEFLIYFQGNSAPDKSGLPSDRFSAERTGGSVSTLTIQRTQQEDSAVYLCASSTNWGVNTEAFFGQGTRLTVV.

The V and J genes are TRBV19 and TRBJ2-7; 7 bases fit TRBD2. CDR3 size: 14 residues. V lost 3 bases and J lost 7; bases outside the gene matches: 9. The germline V gene encodes CDR1 LNHDA and CDR2 SQIVND (reference sequence). Here the CDR3 reads CASSISGVSGEQYF. DNA of the CDR3: TGTGCCAGTAGTATCAGTGGTGTTAGCGGGGAGCAGTACTTC.

V gene TRBV19 combines with J gene TRBJ2-5, with TRBD1 identical over 8 bases. From germline, CDR1 is LNHDA and CDR2 SQIVND (reference sequence). V was pared by 1 base and J by 2 bases, with 3 bases of the junction left unmatched. This CDR3 is 15 amino acids long. Here the CDR3 reads CASSIGGTGQETQYF. The CDR3 nucleotides are TGTGCCAGTAGTATAGGAGGGACAGGACAAGAGACCCAGTACTTC.

V and J are TRBV5-4 and TRBJ2-7, with 8 bases fitting TRBD2. After removal of 0 bases from V and 7 bases from J, the junction contained 15 bases not matched to a gene. CDR3 length: 17 residues. Germline loops: CDR1 SGHNT, CDR2 YYREEE (reference sequence). This chain's CDR3 is CASSLVVTGTRVREQYF. The DNA of the CDR3 is TGTGCCAGCAGCTTGGTAGTTACAGGGACTAGAGTCCGGGAGCAGTACTTC.

The chain recombines TRBV5-1 with TRBJ1-4, with a weak D call TRBD1 (6 bases). The germline V gene encodes CDR1 SGHRS and CDR2 YFSETQ. V was pared by 5 bases and J by 0 bases, with 11 bases between. The CDR3 consists of 15 residues. The CDR3 loop is CASRTGSATNEKLFF. CDR3 DNA sequence: TGCGCCAGCAGAACAGGGAGCGCAACTAATGAAAAACTGTTTTTT.

This clone has just a few counts. This chain joins TRBV1 and TRBJ1-2; TRBD1 is the table's D call and was not checked against the DNA. TRBV1 is reported as a pseudogene. This CDR3 spans 14 amino acids. As DNA, the CDR3 is TGCACCAGCAGCACCGGACAGGCAAGAAATGGCTACACCTTC. This translates into CTSSTGQARNGYTF.

The CDR3: CAWGSAYEQYF. In DNA form, the CDR3 reads TGTGCCTGGGGGTCCGCCTACGAGCAGTACTTC. V usage is TRBV30 and J usage is TRBJ2-7; D unclear. The CDR3 has 11 amino acids. Trimming stripped 5 bases from V and 2 bases from J, with 7 bases between. From germline, CDR1 is GTSNPN and CDR2 SVGIG (reference sequence).

The chain employs TRBV19 and TRBJ2-7; TRBD2 agrees at 13 bases. J gave up 5 bases and V 5 bases, and 15 bases lay outside the gene matches. The CDR3 covers 18 residues. Germline lookup yields CDR1 LNHDA and CDR2 SQIVND (reference sequence). CDR3 protein: CASSSPTSGRPKGHEQYF. DNA of the CDR3: TGTGCCAGTAGTTCCCCGACTAGCGGGAGGCCCAAAGGCCACGAGCAGTACTTC.

This clone is categorized as medium-sized. V usage is TRBV19 and J usage is TRBJ2-1; the match to TRBD2 covers 11 bases. CDR1 and CDR2 from the germline V gene are LNHDA and SQIVND (reference sequence). There are 16 residues in the CDR3. V gave up 2 bases and J gave up 3 bases; unmatched junction bases: 3. The CDR3 sequence: CASSILLAGGYNEQFF. In nucleotides, the CDR3 is TGTGCCAGTAGTATACTCCTAGCGGGGGGCTACAATGAGCAGTTCTTC.

Here the CDR3 reads CASSVRAGGTGELFF. In DNA, the CDR3 is TGTGCCAGCAGCGTAAGGGCAGGGGGCACCGGGGAGCTGTTTTTT. The chain has TRBV9 and TRBJ2-2; 7 positions agree with TRBD1. Losses at the gene ends were 1 base for V and 4 bases for J; bases not matched to a gene: 4. The CDR3 length is 15 residues. CDR1 and CDR2 from the germline V gene are SGDLS and YYNGEE. The whole variable domain, filled in from reference TRBV9 and TRBJ2-2, reads DSGVTQTPKHLITATGQRVTLRCSPRSGDLSVYWYQQSLDQGLQFLIQYYNGEERAKGNILERFSAQQFPDLHSELNLSSLELGDSALYFCASSVRAGGTGELFFGEGSRLTVL.

The chain couples TRBV2 to TRBJ2-1; 11 nucleotides agree with TRBD2. The junction had 7 bases not matched to a gene; V was cut back by 3 bases and J by 0 bases. CDR1 is SNHLY and CDR2 is FYNNEI in the germline V gene. This CDR3 region has 18 residues. This CDR3 is CASSELLAGALSYNEQFF. In nucleotides, the CDR3 is TGTGCCAGCAGTGAGTTACTAGCGGGGGCCCTCTCCTACAATGAGCAGTTCTTC. The full variable domain, rest sourced from reference TRBV2 and TRBJ2-1, is EPEVTQTPSHQVTQMGQEVILRCVPISNHLYFYWYRQILGQKVEFLVSFYNNEISEKSEIFDDQFSVERPDGSNFTLKIRSTKLEDSAMYFCASSELLAGALSYNEQFFGPGTRLTVL.

This clone occurred many times. This sequence joins TRBV11-2 and TRBJ2-7; D ambiguous. Germline V gives CDR1 SGHAT, CDR2 FQNNGV. The CDR3 is 13 amino acids. Trimming took 5 bases from V and 0 from J, leaving 8 bases between them. Here the CDR3 reads CASSPVPSYEQYF. The CDR3 region has the DNA TGTGCCAGCAGCCCAGTTCCCTCCTACGAGCAGTACTTC.

This clone showed up just a few times. The chain couples TRBV7-3 to TRBJ2-7, with D possibly TRBD2 on 6 matching bases. V was cut by 4 bases and J by 5 bases, with 18 bases left in between. There are 15 residues in the CDR3. CDR1 and CDR2 (germline): SGHTA, FQGTGA. The CDR3 DNA reads TGTGCCAGCAGCTACGCGCTAGGCGGGATGGACGAGCAGTACTTC. Encoded protein: CASSYALGGMDEQYF. Supplemented by reference TRBV7-3 and TRBJ2-7, the full variable domain reads GAGVSQTPSNKVTEKGKYVELRCDPISGHTALYWYRQSLGQGPEFLIYFQGTGAADDSGLPNDRFFAVRPEGSVSTLKIQRTERGDSAVYLCASSYALGGMDEQYFGPGTRLTVT.

V is TRBV28 and J is TRBJ1-6, with 7 bases lining up with TRBD1. Germline CDR1 is MDHEN and CDR2 is SYDVKM. V gave up 3 bases and J gave up 7 bases; unmatched junction bases: 9. The CDR3 contains 16 residues. Here the CDR3 DNA reads TGTGCCAGCAGTTTTCCCCGGACAGGTGGGAATTCACCCCTCCACTTT. Protein: CASSFPRTGGNSPLHF. The whole variable domain, filled in from reference TRBV28 and TRBJ1-6, reads DVKVTQSSRYLVKRTGEKVFLECVQDMDHENMFWYRQDPGLGLRLIYFSYDVKMKEKGDIPEGYSVSREKKERFSLILESASTNQTSMYLCASSFPRTGGNSPLHFGNGTRLTVT.